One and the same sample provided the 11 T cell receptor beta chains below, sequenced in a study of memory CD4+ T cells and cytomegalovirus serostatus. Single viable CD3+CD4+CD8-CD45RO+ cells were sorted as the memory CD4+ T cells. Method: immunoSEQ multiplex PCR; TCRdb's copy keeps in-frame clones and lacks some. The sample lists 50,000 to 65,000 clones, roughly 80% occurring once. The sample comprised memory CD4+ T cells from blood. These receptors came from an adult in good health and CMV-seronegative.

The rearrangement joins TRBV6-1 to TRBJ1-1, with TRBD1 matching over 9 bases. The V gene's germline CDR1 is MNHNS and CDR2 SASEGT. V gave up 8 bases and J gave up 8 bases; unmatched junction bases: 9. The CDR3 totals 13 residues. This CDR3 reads CASGISGTGEAFF. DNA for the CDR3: TGTGCCAGCGGGATCTCCGGGACAGGGGAAGCTTTCTTT.

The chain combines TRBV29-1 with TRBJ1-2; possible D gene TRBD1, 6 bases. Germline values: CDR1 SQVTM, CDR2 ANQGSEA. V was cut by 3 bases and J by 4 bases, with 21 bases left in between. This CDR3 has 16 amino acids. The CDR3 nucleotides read TGCAGCGTTGATCGGGGGGCGCGTTCCCGTGGCTATGGCTACACCTTC. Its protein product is CSVDRGARSRGYGYTF.

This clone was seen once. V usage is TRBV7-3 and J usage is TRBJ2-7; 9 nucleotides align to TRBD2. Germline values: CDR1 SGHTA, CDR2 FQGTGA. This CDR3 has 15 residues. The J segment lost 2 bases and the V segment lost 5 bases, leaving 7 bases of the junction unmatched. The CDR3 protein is CASSPGTSMAYEQYF. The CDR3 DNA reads TGTGCCAGCAGCCCGGGGACTAGCATGGCCTACGAGCAGTACTTC.

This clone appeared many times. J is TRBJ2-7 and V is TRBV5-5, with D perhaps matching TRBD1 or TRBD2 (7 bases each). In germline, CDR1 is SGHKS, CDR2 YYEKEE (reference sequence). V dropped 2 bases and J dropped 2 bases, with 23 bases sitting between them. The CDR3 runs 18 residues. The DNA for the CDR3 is TGTGCCAGCAGCTTACAGGGGAACACGGCGGGAGAGGCCTACGAGCAGTACTTC. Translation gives CASSLQGNTAGEAYEQYF.

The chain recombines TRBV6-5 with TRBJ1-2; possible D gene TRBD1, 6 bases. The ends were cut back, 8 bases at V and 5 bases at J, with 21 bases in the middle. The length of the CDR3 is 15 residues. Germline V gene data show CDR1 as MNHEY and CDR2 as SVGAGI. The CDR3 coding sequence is TGTGCCAGCGGGGTGGACAGCGGCCGCCATTATGGCTACACCTTC. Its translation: CASGVDSGRHYGYTF.

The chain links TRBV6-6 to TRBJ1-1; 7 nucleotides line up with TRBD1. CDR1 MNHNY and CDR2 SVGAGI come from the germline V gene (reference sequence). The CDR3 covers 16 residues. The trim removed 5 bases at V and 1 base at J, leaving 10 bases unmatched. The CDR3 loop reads CASSHMRGLGNTEAFF. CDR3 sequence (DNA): TGTGCCAGCAGTCACATGAGGGGGCTCGGGAACACTGAAGCTTTCTTT.

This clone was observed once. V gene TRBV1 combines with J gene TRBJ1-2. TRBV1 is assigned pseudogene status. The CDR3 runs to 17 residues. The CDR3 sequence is CTSSHRSVSGRNYGYTF. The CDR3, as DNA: TGCACCAGCAGCCATAGGTCCGTCTCGGGACGGAACTATGGCTACACCTTC.

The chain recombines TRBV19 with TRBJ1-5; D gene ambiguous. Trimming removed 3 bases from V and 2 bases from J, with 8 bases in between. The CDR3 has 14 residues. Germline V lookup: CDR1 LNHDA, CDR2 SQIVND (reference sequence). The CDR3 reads CASSMVAGNQPQHF. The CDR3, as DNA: TGTGCCAGTAGTATGGTGGCAGGCAATCAGCCCCAGCATTTT.

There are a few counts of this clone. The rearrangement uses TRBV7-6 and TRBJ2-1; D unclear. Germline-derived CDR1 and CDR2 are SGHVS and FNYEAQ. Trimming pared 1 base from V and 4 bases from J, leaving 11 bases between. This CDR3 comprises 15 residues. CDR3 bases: TGTGCCAGCAGCTTAGTAATAGGGTTTTACAATGAGCAGTTCTTC. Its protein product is CASSLVIGFYNEQFF.

DNA of the CDR3: TGTGCCAGCAGCTTAAGACTTAGCTCGGGCGCTGAAGCTTTCTTT. Its translation is CASSLRLSSGAEAFF. The chain couples TRBV7-2 to TRBJ1-1; D remains unclear. The germline V and J ends were trimmed by 2 bases and 6 bases, with 16 bases remaining between them. The germline V gene encodes CDR1 SGHTA and CDR2 FQGNSA. The CDR3 consists of 15 residues.

This chain's CDR3 is CASSLKTHEGEAFF. CDR3 nucleotides: TGTGCCAGCAGTTTAAAAACTCATGAGGGTGAAGCTTTCTTT. This chain joins TRBV27 and TRBJ1-1; no clear D. Trimming cost V 2 bases and J 7 bases, with 14 bases left between them. The germline V gene has CDR1 MNHEY and CDR2 SMNVEV (reference sequence). The CDR3 has 14 residues.